The following is a T cell receptor (beta chain) sequence with its context. The specificity of this receptor is unknown. Per-base qualities were not stored, and no clone one base away is much larger. The data were obtained in a study of a mutant IDH1 vaccine in newly diagnosed glioma (dated by TCRdb to the early 2020s). About the study as a whole: Patients received eight vaccinations in weeks 1, 3, 5, 7, 11, 15, 19 and 23, corresponding to visits V03 through V10. Peripheral blood was drawn at six visits: V03 (baseline), V05, V07, V10, V12 and V13. In the chemotherapy-containing groups, vaccination started alongside temozolomide cycles, whereas in patients who had radiotherapy alone it started 4-6 weeks after radiotherapy. For exploratory analyses, approximately 25 treated patients had longitudinal TCRB deep sequencing done wherever samples were available. Of the roughly 34 treated patients, about 62% were male and roughly 38% were female, and a mean age of approximately 40 years was recorded. Before enrollment, patients had received standard therapy of radiotherapy alone, temozolomide alone, or radiochemotherapy with temozolomide; most received the combination. What the study reported, not specific to this receptor: Immune responses induced by the vaccine were seen in about 93% of patients across multiple MHC alleles. Selection of PBMC samples for TCRB deep sequencing was based on availability. Changes in the top peripheral T cell clonotypes picked up by TCRB sequencing did not appear to be linked to pseudoprogression. The authors stated that sample limitations prevented analyses of patient blood samples from being reproduced.

The junction carries 6 bases between V and J, which are trimmed by 4 bases and 2 bases respectively. The germline V gene (reference sequence) yields GTSNPN for CDR1 and SVGIG for CDR2. Spanning cysteine to phenylalanine, the CDR3 consists of 12 amino acids. The DNA shown is the 36-base CDR3, in frame from base 1. The sample's time point label, in plain terms: week 11, during vaccination. Each vaccine dose was 300 ug of a 20-mer mutant IDH1 peptide in Montanide, given subcutaneously with topical imiquimod. The donors had newly diagnosed IDH1-mutant astrocytomas of WHO grade 3 or 4 that showed loss of nuclear ATRX. The samples were drawn from NOA16, a multicentre, single-arm, open-label phase I trial in Germany that tested a mutant IDH1 peptide vaccine in humans for the first time. Genomic DNA for TCRB sequencing was isolated from EDTA blood with the DNeasy Blood and Tissue Kit. The protocol used for the library was the immunoSEQ multiplex PCR assay. Following the manufacturer's protocol, the hsTCRB Kit was used to amplify rearranged TCR beta chain sequences. Sequencing of TCRB libraries was carried out on an Illumina MiSeq. The published analysis was carried out like this. The proprietary platform of the kit vendor was used for demultiplexing, trimming and gene mapping. Entries here come from immuneACCESS through TCRdb and include only in-frame sequences with V and J called. Some clones fail to appear in such tables; in the studies checked, an unresolved V gene covers under half of the shortfall, and the cause of the remainder is unknown. The V and J calls and the clone size are those of that table, but D and trimming were determined from the DNA. The sample data list 45,000 to 65,000 clones, and around 90% of these were observed just once. Together, the top ten hold under 2.5% of the sample.

The chain uses TRBV30 and TRBJ1-5; there is no confident call for the D gene. The sequence came from a man aged 50 to 59 with glioma. The sequences come from PBMCs, collected from a glioma patient whose treatment included an IDH1 peptide vaccine. The CDR3 amino acid sequence is: CAWNDGNQPQHF. The base sequence is TGTGCCTGGAACGATGGCAATCAGCCCCAGCATTTT.